This TCR beta chain was sequenced in a study of control samples from healthy donors and cancer patients. Method: immunoSEQ multiplex PCR; TCRdb's copy keeps in-frame clones and lacks some. Its table lists around 190,000 clones. The CDR3 runs 16 residues. Trimming stripped 0 bases from V and 3 bases from J, with 12 bases between. CDR1 and CDR2 (germline): SGHAT, FQNNGV. Sequenced input: blood. The gene calls are TRBV11-2 and TRBJ2-1; the D gene is possibly TRBD1 (6 bases). The origin of this receptor is a woman aged 25 to 39 in good health. CDR3 loop: CASSLDSDSYYNEQFF. The CDR3 DNA reads TGTGCCAGCAGCTTAGATTCGGACAGCTACTACAATGAGCAGTTCTTC. The full variable domain, its missing parts supplied by reference TRBV11-2 and TRBJ2-1, is EAGVAQSPRYKIIEKRQSVAFWCNPISGHATLYWYQQILGQGPKLLIQFQNNGVVDDSQLPKDRFSAERLKGVDSTLKIQPAKLEDSAVYLCASSLDSDSYYNEQFFGPGTRLTVL.